This T cell receptor beta chain comes out of a study of T cells in Graves' hyperthyroidism and ophthalmopathy. The CDR3 has 11 amino acids. Trimming stripped 3 bases from V and 6 bases from J, with 5 bases between. Looked up from germline, CDR1 is GTSNPN and CDR2 is SVGIG (reference sequence). It was approximately 9.4 ml of fresh peripheral blood that supplied the PBMCs. Note on this clonotype: Its antigen remains unidentified.

Amplification yielded TCR beta CDR3 regions, with RNA transcripts as the source. An initial round of RT-PCR targeting the TCR CDR3 relied on the HTBI primer set. In TCRdb, the multiplex PCR reads were re-called with MiXCR into one record per CDR3 protein. Among some 600,000 distinct CDR3 sequences listed, 11% to 15% were seen once. Overall study findings and caveats: Ophthalmopathy was model-predicted a median about 6 months pre-onset.

The TCR sequence derives from a woman aged 25 to 39 with Graves' hyperthyroidism that later progressed to Graves' ophthalmopathy. Material for sequencing was blood. This rearrangement joins TRBV30 to TRBJ2-2; D gene unclear. The DNA for the CDR3 is TGTGCCTGGAGACCGGCCGGGGAGCTGTTTTTT. It translates to CAWRPAGELFF. The full variable domain, with the rest looked up from reference TRBV30 and TRBJ2-2, is SQTIHQWPATLVQPVGSPLSLECTVEGTSNPNLYWYRQAAGRGLQLLFYSVGIGQISSEVPQNLSASRPQDRQFILSSKKLLLSDSGFYLCAWRPAGELFFGEGSRLTVL.